This T cell receptor (beta chain) was profiled in a study of shared clonotypes between healthy human individuals. Whole-study findings and limits: Generation of non-shared clonotypes was less probable than generation of clonotypes shared by all four donors. Shared clonotypes: about 4.6% naive CD4, around 3.5% naive CD8, 2.3% memory CD4, about 0.4% memory CD8.

Assay runs were performed at deep level. The method was immunoSEQ multiplex PCR; TCRdb's version includes in-frame clones alone and lacks a portion of them. The repertoire holds some 1.1 million clones, with 70% to 85% as singletons. Germline V gene sequence: CDR1 MNHEY, CDR2 SMNVEV (reference sequence). V trimming: 2 bases; J trimming: 7 bases; junction bases outside the gene matches: 6. The CDR3 consists of 15 residues. Investigators divided CD4+ cells into CD45RA+ naive and CD45RA-negative memory subsets. A remark on this clone: The target antigen is unknown.

The rearrangement links TRBV27 to TRBJ2-1; 9 nucleotides line up with TRBD2. This receptor was obtained from a man between 18 and 35 years old in good health. Some clones in this sample may be carry-over from other donors' samples. Sequencing was done on a sample of memory CD4+ T cells from PBMCs. Subset in this sample: CD45RA-negative fraction. Here the CDR3 reads CASSLALAGKNEQFF. The CDR3 nucleotides are TGTGCCAGCAGTTTAGCGCTAGCGGGAAAAAATGAGCAGTTCTTC.